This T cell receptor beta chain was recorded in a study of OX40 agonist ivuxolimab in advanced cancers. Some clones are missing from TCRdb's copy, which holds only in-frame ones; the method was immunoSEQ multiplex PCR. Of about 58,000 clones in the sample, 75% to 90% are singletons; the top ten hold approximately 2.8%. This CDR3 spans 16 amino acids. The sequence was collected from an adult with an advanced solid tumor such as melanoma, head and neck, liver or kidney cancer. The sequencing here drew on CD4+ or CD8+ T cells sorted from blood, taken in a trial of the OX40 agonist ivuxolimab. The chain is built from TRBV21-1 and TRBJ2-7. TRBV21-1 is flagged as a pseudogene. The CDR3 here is CASSQRSSESSYEQYF. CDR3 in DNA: TGTGCCAGCAGCCAAAGGTCCTCAGAGAGCTCCTACGAGCAGTACTTC.